This T cell receptor beta chain was recovered during a study of CD8+ T cells in alopecia areata. About the study: Each of the treated patients was given oral tofacitinib, 5 to 10 mg twice daily, for moderate-to-severe alopecia areata. The study's findings and limits: On tofacitinib, scalp clonality and expanded CD8+ clones among top 100 fell significantly. Tofacitinib did not eliminate many expanded lesional clones from scalp or blood.

As to treatment: oral pan-JAK inhibitor, 5-10 mg twice daily. Sequencing relied on a cDNA template that was reverse transcribed from extracted RNA. Produced via immunoSEQ multiplex PCR; TCRdb's table is partial and in-frame only. The sample records 150,000 to 200,000 clones, around 51% being singletons. CDR1 and CDR2 from the germline V gene are KGHSH and LQKENI. The CDR3 runs 17 residues. V was cut by 3 bases and J by 1 base, with 15 bases left in between. Remarks on this clone: Its antigen is currently unknown.

The sample consisted of CD8+ T cells sorted from blood, taken around week 52, from a patient treated with tofacitinib. The receptor was isolated from a human donor with alopecia areata. The chain combines TRBV18 with TRBJ2-2; maybe TRBD1 (5 bases). The CDR3: CASSPTLQGLNTGELFF. Here the CDR3 DNA reads TGTGCCAGCTCACCGACCCTCCAGGGATTGAACACCGGGGAGCTGTTTTTT.